This TCR beta chain was profiled in a study of tumor and adjacent non-tumor tissue in lung cancer. Study at large: Patients comprised 12 adenocarcinoma, 2 squamous cell carcinoma and 1 small cell lung cancer.

Note on this clonotype: The antigen is not known.

Broader study findings: Compared with tumor, normal lung showed significantly lower TCR diversity.

The CDR3 is 15 amino acids. V lost 5 bases, J lost 13 bases, and 25 bases lay in between. CDR1 and CDR2 (germline): LGHNA, YNFKEQ. The library came from three nested PCR rounds adapted from ARM-PCR protocols. Using its own MiXCR run on the multiplex PCR reads, TCRdb lists one record per CDR3 protein. The data contain 90,000 to 100,000 distinct CDR3 sequences, roughly 80% of them singletons. RNA was extracted from bulk tissue without any cell sorting. The normal lung tissue was taken more than 3 cm from the tumor edge. Sequencing input: distant non-tumor lung tissue. The chain combines TRBV4-2 with TRBJ2-3; D tentatively fits TRBD1 or TRBD2 (5 bases each). The source of this sequence is a man aged 60 to 75 with small cell lung cancer. In nucleotides, the CDR3 is TGTGCCAGCAGCATAGGGACGGCTAGCACAGATACAGAGTATTTT. Translation gives CASSIGTASTDTEYF.